Below, 9 T cell receptor beta chains from the same sample are listed, as sequenced in a study of CD8 T cells in Susac syndrome. A quantity of about 0.45 to 1 ug RNA underwent reverse transcription using random hexamers. TCRdb called the immunoSEQ multiplex PCR reads again in MiXCR, with one record for every CDR3 protein. The repertoire consists of roughly 150,000 distinct CDR3 sequences, with approximately 95% occurring once and the leading ten covering roughly 0.2%. The sample comprised CD8+ T cells from PBMCs. The receptors were gathered from a human donor with Susac syndrome.

This chain uses TRBV5-6 with TRBJ2-3; 12 bases map to TRBD2. V trimming: 5 bases; J trimming: 5 bases; junction bases outside the gene matches: 6. The CDR3 runs to 15 residues. The germline CDR1 and CDR2 sequences are SGHDT and YYEEEE. The CDR3, as DNA: TGTGCCAGCAGTCCGACTAGCGGGGGCGGAGATACGCAGTATTTT. This translates into CASSPTSGGGDTQYF. Full variable domain (outside the CDR3, taken from reference TRBV5-6 and TRBJ2-3): DAGVTQSPTHLIKTRGQQVTLRCSPKSGHDTVSWYQQALGQGPQFIFQYYEEEERQRGNFPDRFSGHQFPNYSSELNVNALLLGDSALYLCASSPTSGGGDTQYFGPGTRLTVL.

The J gene is TRBJ1-5, the V gene TRBV30; D is perhaps TRBD1 (5 bases). CDR3 length equals 14 residues. Germline lookup yields CDR1 GTSNPN and CDR2 SVGIG (reference sequence). V was pared by 2 bases and J by 3 bases, with 11 bases between. The CDR3 coding sequence is TGTGCCTGGAGTTTGTGGGGGTCCAATCAGCCCCAGCATTTT. This sequence encodes CAWSLWGSNQPQHF.

The chain has TRBV5-1 and TRBJ2-1, with TRBD2 matching over 7 bases. The V segment lost 2 bases and the J segment 5 bases; nucleotides outside the gene matches: 7. The CDR3 contains 15 residues. Germline assignment: CDR1 SGHRS and CDR2 YFSETQ. The CDR3 spells CASSFRLAEDNEQFF. CDR3 DNA sequence: TGCGCCAGCAGCTTCCGTCTAGCGGAGGACAATGAGCAGTTCTTC.

The chain carries TRBV7-2 and TRBJ1-2; D perhaps matches TRBD1 (5 bases). The CDR3 is 15 residues long. Trimming pared 4 bases from V and 0 bases from J, leaving 12 bases between. Germline assignment: CDR1 SGHTA and CDR2 FQGNSA. The CDR3 loop is CASSWGQGANYGYTF. CDR3 sequence (DNA): TGTGCCAGCAGCTGGGGCCAGGGAGCTAACTATGGCTACACCTTC.

The CDR3 protein is CASSRMGLAGADTQYF. The CDR3 DNA sequence: TGTGCCAGCAGCCGAATGGGACTAGCGGGGGCGGATACGCAGTATTTT. The chain joins TRBV4-2 to TRBJ2-3; TRBD2 matches at 14 bases. The CDR3 is 16 residues long. Germline CDR1 and CDR2: LGHNA and YNFKEQ. Losses at the gene ends were 4 bases for V and 6 bases for J; bases not matched to a gene: 6.

The chain joins TRBV27 to TRBJ2-3; D not certain. V lost 5 bases to trimming and J lost 2 bases, with 5 bases between them. Germline V CDR1 and CDR2: MNHEY, SMNVEV (reference sequence). This CDR3 has 12 residues. Here the CDR3 DNA reads TGTGCCAGCAGTCTAAACACAGATACGCAGTATTTT. It codes for CASSLNTDTQYF.

V and J are TRBV2 and TRBJ1-2, with no clear D. CDR1 is SNHLY and CDR2 is FYNNEI in the germline V gene. This CDR3 comprises 11 residues. The V end lost 4 bases, the J end lost 8 bases, and 8 bases lay between the germline ends. This CDR3 reads CASSGLEGYTF. The CDR3 DNA is TGTGCCAGCAGTGGTCTGGAAGGCTACACCTTC.

The rearrangement links TRBV29-1 to TRBJ1-4, with D perhaps TRBD1 (6 bases). The V gene's germline CDR1 is SQVTM and CDR2 ANQGSEA. The length of the CDR3 is 11 residues. Trimming stripped 6 bases from V and 4 bases from J, with 6 bases between. CDR3 residues: CSVDSNEKLFF. The CDR3 DNA reads as TGCAGCGTGGACAGTAATGAAAAACTGTTTTTT.

The chain couples TRBV24-1 to TRBJ2-1; D might be TRBD2 (5 bases). The CDR3 sequence is 13 residues long. Germline CDR1 reads KGHDR; CDR2 reads SFDVKD. The V end was cut by 5 bases, the J end by 8 bases, with 12 bases between. The CDR3 DNA follows: TGTGCCACCAGTGGCCTGGACTTGGATGAGCAGTTCTTC. As protein: CATSGLDLDEQFF.